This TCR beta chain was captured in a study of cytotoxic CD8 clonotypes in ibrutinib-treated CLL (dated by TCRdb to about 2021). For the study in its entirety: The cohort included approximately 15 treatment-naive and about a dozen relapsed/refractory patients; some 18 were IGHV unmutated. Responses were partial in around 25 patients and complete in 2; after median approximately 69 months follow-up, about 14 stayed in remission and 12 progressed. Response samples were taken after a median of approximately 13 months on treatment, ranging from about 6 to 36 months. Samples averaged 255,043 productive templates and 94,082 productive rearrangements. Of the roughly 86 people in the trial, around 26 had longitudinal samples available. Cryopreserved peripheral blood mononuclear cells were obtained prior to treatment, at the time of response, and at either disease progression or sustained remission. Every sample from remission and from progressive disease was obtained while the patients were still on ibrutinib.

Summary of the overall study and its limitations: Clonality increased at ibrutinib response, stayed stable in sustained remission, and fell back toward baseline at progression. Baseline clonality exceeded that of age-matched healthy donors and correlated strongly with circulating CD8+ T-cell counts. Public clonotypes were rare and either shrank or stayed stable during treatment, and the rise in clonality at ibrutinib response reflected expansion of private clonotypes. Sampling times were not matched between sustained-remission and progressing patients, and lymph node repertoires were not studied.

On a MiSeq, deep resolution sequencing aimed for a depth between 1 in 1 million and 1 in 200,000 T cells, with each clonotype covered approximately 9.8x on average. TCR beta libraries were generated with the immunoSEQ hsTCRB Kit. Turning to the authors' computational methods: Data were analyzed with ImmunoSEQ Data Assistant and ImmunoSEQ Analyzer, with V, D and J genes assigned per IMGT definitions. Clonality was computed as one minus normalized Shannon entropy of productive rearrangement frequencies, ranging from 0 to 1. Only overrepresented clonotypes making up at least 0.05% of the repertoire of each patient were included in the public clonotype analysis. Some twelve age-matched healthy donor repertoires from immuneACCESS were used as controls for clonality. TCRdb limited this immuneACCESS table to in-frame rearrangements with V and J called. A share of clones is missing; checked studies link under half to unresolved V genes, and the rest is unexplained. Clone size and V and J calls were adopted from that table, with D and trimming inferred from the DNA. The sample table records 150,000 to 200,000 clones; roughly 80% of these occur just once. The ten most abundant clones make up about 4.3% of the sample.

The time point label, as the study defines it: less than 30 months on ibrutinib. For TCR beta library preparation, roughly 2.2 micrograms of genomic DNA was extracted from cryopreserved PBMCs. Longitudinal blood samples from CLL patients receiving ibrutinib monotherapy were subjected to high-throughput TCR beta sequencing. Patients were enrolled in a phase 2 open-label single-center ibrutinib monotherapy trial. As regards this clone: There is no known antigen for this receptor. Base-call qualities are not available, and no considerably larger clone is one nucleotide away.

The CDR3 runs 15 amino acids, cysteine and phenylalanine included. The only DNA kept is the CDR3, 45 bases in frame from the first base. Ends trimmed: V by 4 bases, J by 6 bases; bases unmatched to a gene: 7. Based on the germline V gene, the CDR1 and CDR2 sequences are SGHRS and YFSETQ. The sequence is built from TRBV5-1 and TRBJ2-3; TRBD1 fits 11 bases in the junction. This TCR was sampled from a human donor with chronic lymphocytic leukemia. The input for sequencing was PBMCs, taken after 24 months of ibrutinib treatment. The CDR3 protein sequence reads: CASSPPGQGVDTQYF. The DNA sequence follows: TGCGCCAGCAGCCCCCCGGGACAGGGGGTGGATACGCAGTATTTT.